The 12 T cell receptor beta chains given below trace back to one sample, sequenced in a study of molecular identifiers for immune sequencing clone quantification. MiXCR was run by TCRdb on the PCR reads, yielding one entry per CDR3 protein. The sample holds roughly 65,000 distinct CDR3 sequences, about 17% seen once. Input material: naive CD8+ T cells from blood, with Jurkat cell RNA spiked in. The subset is: FACS-sorted CD8+CD4-CCR7+CD45RA+ naive T cells. The source of these receptors is a human donor in good health. Some libraries in this study had Jurkat cell RNA spiked in.

This clonotype was picked up many times. In nucleotides, the CDR3 is TGTGCCAGCAGCCTCAGGTTTGATACGCAGTATTTT. Protein product: CASSLRFDTQYF. This sequence joins TRBV14 and TRBJ2-3, with D uncertain. CDR1 is SGHDN, CDR2 FVKESK, per germline. The CDR3 totals 12 residues. V lost 4 bases and J lost 6, with 8 bases in between.

This clonotype was counted at least ten times. The V gene is TRBV21-1, the J gene TRBJ1-6; the table's TRBD1 call for D was not verified on the DNA. TRBV21-1 is listed as a pseudogene. The CDR3 runs to 16 residues. The CDR3 sequence: CASSKVRGDQNSPLHF. CDR3 nucleotide sequence: TGTGCCAGCAGCAAAGTTAGGGGGGACCAAAATTCACCCCTCCACTTT.

This chain joins TRBV2 and TRBJ2-7; the match to TRBD1 covers 9 bases. Trimming at V came to 6 bases and at J to 5 bases, leaving 8 bases not matched to a gene. Per the germline V gene, CDR1 is SNHLY and CDR2 is FYNNEI. The CDR3 is 14 residues long. The DNA of the CDR3 is TGTGCCAGCAGACCCGGACAGGGGATTGACGAGCAGTACTTC. This sequence encodes CASRPGQGIDEQYF.

This clonotype appeared many times. This chain links TRBV6-6 with TRBJ2-5; D gene ambiguous. Per the germline V gene, CDR1 is MNHNY and CDR2 is SVGAGI (reference sequence). Trimming took 0 bases from V and 5 from J, leaving 13 bases between them. The CDR3 is 15 residues long. CDR3 amino acids: CASSYSRVPSETQYF. The CDR3 bases are TGTGCCAGCAGTTACTCGAGAGTCCCTAGTGAGACCCAGTACTTC.

This clonotype was counted many times. The gene calls are TRBV7-9 and TRBJ2-5, with D possibly TRBD2 on 6 matching bases. The CDR3 is made up of 16 amino acids. V lost 2 bases, J lost 1 base, and 14 bases lay in between. Per germline, CDR1 SEHNR and CDR2 FQNEAQ (reference sequence). Here the CDR3 reads CASSLSGGGIQETQYF. CDR3 DNA: TGTGCCAGCAGCTTATCCGGCGGAGGGATCCAAGAGACCCAGTACTTC. The complete variable domain, with remaining parts taken from reference TRBV7-9 and TRBJ2-5, reads DTGVSQNPRHKITKRGQNVTFRCDPISEHNRLYWYRQTLGQGPEFLTYFQNEAQLEKSRLLSDRFSAERPKGSFSTLEIQRTEQGDSAMYLCASSLSGGGIQETQYFGPGTRLLVL.

This clonotype appeared many times. The chain uses TRBV29-1 and TRBJ2-7; a possible D gene is TRBD1 (5 bases). Germline CDR1 is SQVTM and CDR2 is ANQGSEA. Trimming cost V 0 bases and J 3 bases, with 9 bases left between them. The CDR3 consists of 13 residues. DNA for the CDR3: TGCAGCGTTGAAGAGGGTCAGGGCTACGAGCAGTACTTC. Translated: CSVEEGQGYEQYF.

There are many counts of this clonotype. This sequence joins TRBV4-1 and TRBJ2-7; the D gene is possibly TRBD1 (6 bases). This CDR3 is built from 15 residues. V lost 3 bases, J lost 4 bases, and 16 bases lay in between. Germline V gene data show CDR1 as MGHRA and CDR2 as YSYEKL. The DNA of the CDR3 is TGCGCCAGCAGCCAGACAGGTTTTACGTCTTACGAGCAGTACTTC. It translates to CASSQTGFTSYEQYF.

V is TRBV6-4 and J is TRBJ1-2; D not certain. Trimming took off 8 bases at V and 1 base at J, with 17 bases between the two ends. Per germline, CDR1 MRHNA and CDR2 SNTAGT. The CDR3 loop spans 15 amino acids. CDR3 amino acids: CASAPRLGSNYGYTF. The CDR3 nucleotides read TGTGCCAGCGCCCCCCGTCTGGGGAGTAACTATGGCTACACCTTC.

This clonotype was picked up one time. A read error may explain this, as a much larger clone is one base away. The V call is TRBV11-2, the J call TRBJ1-6, with D possibly TRBD1 on 5 matching bases. V lost 6 bases and J 9 bases, leaving 12 bases between the germline ends. Per germline, CDR1 SGHAT and CDR2 FQNNGV. The CDR3 consists of 13 residues. CDR3 in amino acids: CASRGENSSPLHF. CDR3 sequence (DNA): TGTGCCAGCAGAGGGGAAAATAGTTCACCCCTCCACTTT.

This clonotype was seen repeatedly, ten times or more. The gene calls are TRBV19 and TRBJ2-7, with TRBD2 matching over 10 bases. This CDR3 is 15 amino acids long. Germline V gene lookup returns CDR1 LNHDA and CDR2 SQIVND (reference sequence). V was clipped by 3 bases and J by 2 bases; unmatched bases: 4. CDR3 sequence (DNA): TGTGCCAGTAGTATCCGACTAGCGGGTACCTACGAGCAGTACTTC. It yields the protein CASSIRLAGTYEQYF. Full variable domain (rest looked up from reference TRBV19 and TRBJ2-7): DGGITQSPKYLFRKEGQNVTLSCEQNLNHDAMYWYRQDPGQGLRLIYYSQIVNDFQKGDIAEGYSVSREKKESFPLTVTSAQKNPTAFYLCASSIRLAGTYEQYFGPGTRLTVT.

This clonotype has ten or more counts. This chain uses TRBV12-3 or TRBV12-4 with TRBJ1-5; D gene unclear. This CDR3 has 12 residues. With 7 bases removed from V and 6 bases from J, the gap between germline ends came to 10 bases. The CDR3 sequence: CASTHGSQPQHF. CDR3 nucleotides: TGTGCCAGCACTCATGGTTCTCAGCCCCAGCATTTT.

In this sample, this clonotype turned up many times. V usage is TRBV12-3 or TRBV12-4 and J usage is TRBJ1-1; D unresolved. Trimming left V 6 bases short and J 5 bases short, with 13 bases between. This CDR3 spans 13 amino acids. CDR3 region: CASRPPIGTEAFF. The DNA for the CDR3 is TGTGCCAGCAGGCCTCCGATTGGTACTGAAGCTTTCTTT.